This is a list of T cell receptor beta chains from one sample in a study of blood T cell repertoires in COVID-19. Clones were sequenced by immunoSEQ multiplex PCR, and TCRdb holds only the in-frame ones, with some missing. The sample holds about 300,000 clones; about four fifths are singletons and the top ten take roughly 1.5%. Sequenced input: peripheral blood. The receptors were gathered from a human donor with COVID-19, enrolled during active disease. The donor label of this sample is uncertain. CDR3s include the opening cysteine and the closing phenylalanine or tryptophan. A D gene is named only where the DNA matches it firmly. Clone size appears in some rows only: once, few, many, or a class for an expanded clone.

j_call clone_size d_call cdr3_length v_call cdr3_nt cdr3_aa
TRBJ2-3 NA NA 16 TRBV25-1 TGTGCCAGCAGTGCTTTCCTAGGAGGGAGCACAGATACGCAGTATTTT CASSAFLGGSTDTQYF
TRBJ1-1 NA NA 14 TRBV28 TGTGCCAGCACCCCGGGGGGGATGAACACTGAAGCTTTCTTT CASTPGGMNTEAFF
TRBJ2-3 NA NA 14 TRBV6-2/TRBV6-3 TGTGCCAGCAGTTCGACAGGCAACACAGATACGCAGTATTTT CASSSTGNTDTQYF
TRBJ1-2 NA NA 14 TRBV28 TGTGCCAGCAGTCGACCCGGGGGGGACTATGGCTACACCTTC CASSRPGGDYGYTF
TRBJ1-3 NA NA 16 TRBV19 TGTGCCAGTAGTATAGGGGACAACTTCTCTGGAAACACCATATATTTT CASSIGDNFSGNTIYF
TRBJ1-1 NA NA 14 TRBV2 TGTGCCAGCAGTGTGGGACACCAGAACACTGAAGCTTTCTTT CASSVGHQNTEAFF
TRBJ2-5 NA NA 13 TRBV7-2 TGTGCCAGCAGCTCTTATTTGCGGGAGACCCAGTACTTC CASSSYLRETQYF
TRBJ1-5 many TRBD1 16 TRBV5-6 TGTGCCAGCAGCTTGGGACAGGGGGCGGCGAGTCAGCCCCAGCATTTT CASSLGQGAASQPQHF
TRBJ2-1 NA TRBD1 13 TRBV11-2 TGTGCCAGCAGCCAGGACAGGGTGAATGAGCAGTTCTTC CASSQDRVNEQFF
TRBJ1-5 once NA 15 TRBV2 TGTGCCAGCAGGGCCCAAGGACAGAGATATCAGCCCCAGCATTTT CASRAQGQRYQPQHF
TRBJ1-1 NA TRBD1 17 TRBV9 TGTGCCAGCAGCGTAGGGTCTGGGACAGGAGTGAACACTGAAGCTTTCTTT CASSVGSGTGVNTEAFF
TRBJ2-5 NA TRBD2 13 TRBV6-5 TGTGCCAGTAGGGTAGCGGGACAAGAGACCCAGTACTTC CASRVAGQETQYF
TRBJ2-7 NA NA 16 TRBV7-9 TGTGCCAGCAGCTTAAACCAGGGTCCCCCACAAGACGAGCAGTACTTC CASSLNQGPPQDEQYF
TRBJ1-1 NA TRBD1 14 TRBV3-1/TRBV3-2 TGTGCCAGCAGTCTCGGGACAGGGGGCACTGAAGCTTTCTTT CASSLGTGGTEAFF
TRBJ2-1 NA TRBD1 16 TRBV27 TGTGCCAGCAGTCCTGGCCAGGACAGGGTATTCAATGAGCAGTTCTTC CASSPGQDRVFNEQFF
TRBJ2-7 NA NA 12 TRBV18 TGTGCCAGCTCACCAGCGGGTGCCGAGCAGTACTTC CASSPAGAEQYF
TRBJ2-2 NA TRBD2 16 TRBV7-3 TGTGCCAGCAGGGACCGCGGGGGGCTAAACACCGGGGAGCTGTTTTTT CASRDRGGLNTGELFF
TRBJ1-2 NA NA 13 TRBV5-4 TGTGCCAGCAGGCGCCCAGGAAACTATGGCTACACCTTC CASRRPGNYGYTF
TRBJ1-6 few TRBD1 15 TRBV7-7 TGTGCTAGCAGCCCTGACAGGGGATTTGGTTCACCCCTCCACTTT CASSPDRGFGSPLHF
TRBJ1-2 NA NA 12 TRBV3-1/TRBV3-2 TGTGCCAGCAGCCAAGCTACCTATGGCTACACCTTC CASSQATYGYTF
TRBJ2-7 NA TRBD1 13 TRBV29-1 TGCAGCGTTTCGGACAGGGGCTTATACGAGCAGTACTTC CSVSDRGLYEQYF
TRBJ2-5 NA NA 14 TRBV9 TGTGCCACCCACCAGGATCAGGGTCAAGAGACCCAGTACTTC CATHQDQGQETQYF
TRBJ2-3 once NA 15 TRBV6-5 TGTGCCAGCAGTTACTCCGGGGGGCGCCCAGATACGCAGTATTTT CASSYSGGRPDTQYF
TRBJ1-1 NA TRBD1 15 TRBV19 TGTGCCAGTAGTATTGGGGGCAGGGGGACTCCAAAAGCTTTCTTT CASSIGGRGTPKAFF
TRBJ2-5 NA NA 13 TRBV25-1 TGTGCCAGCAGTGAATACGGCCAAGAGACCCAGTACTTC CASSEYGQETQYF
TRBJ1-5 NA NA 15 TRBV9 TGTGCCAGCAGCGTAGGCACACTAAGCAATCAGCCCCAGCATTTT CASSVGTLSNQPQHF
TRBJ2-2 NA TRBD2 16 TRBV7-9 TGTGCCAGCAGGGGACTAGCGGGTTCGAACACCGGGGAGCTGTTTTTT CASRGLAGSNTGELFF
TRBJ2-2 few NA 13 TRBV2 TGTGCCAGCAGTGAGAGACTCACCGGGGAGCTGTTTTTT CASSERLTGELFF
TRBJ2-1 NA NA 14 TRBV10-3 TGTGCCATCCGTGAAGAGACATCCTACAATGAGCAGTTCTTC CAIREETSYNEQFF
TRBJ2-2 NA TRBD2 14 TRBV2 TGTGCCAGCAGGGAAACTAGCGGCACCGGGGAGCTGTTTTTT CASRETSGTGELFF
TRBJ2-3 NA TRBD2 17 TRBV11-2 TGTGCCAGCAGCTGGGTAGGACTAGCGGGAAGCACAGATACGCAGTATTTT CASSWVGLAGSTDTQYF
TRBJ1-1 few NA 14 TRBV19 TGTGCCAGTAGTGTCAGGGGTGGGAGATCTGAAGCTTTCTTT CASSVRGGRSEAFF